These 15 T cell receptor beta chains were all obtained from the same sample, sequenced in a study of blood T cell repertoires in COVID-19 (dated by TCRdb to 2020 to 2021). Libraries were built with the immunoSEQ multiplex PCR assay. In TCRdb, the immuneACCESS table is reduced to in-frame sequences with V and J assigned. These tables do not hold every clone; where another copy was compared, an unresolved V gene accounts for under half, and the others remain unexplained. The sample table contains 150,000 or so clones; only one count was recorded for 75% to 85% of them. The ten top clones hold roughly a tenth of the sample. The sample consisted of peripheral blood. All receptors derive from a human donor in a cohort sampled during active COVID-19.

The chain has TRBV5-4 and TRBJ1-1; perhaps TRBD1 as D (5 bases). The V and J ends lost 4 bases and 5 bases respectively, with 15 bases between them. Germline values: CDR1 SGHNT, CDR2 YYREEE (reference sequence). The CDR3 has 14 residues. CDR3 loop: CASSIITGATEAFF. The CDR3, as DNA: TGTGCCAGCAGCATAATCACAGGAGCTACTGAAGCTTTCTTT.

The rearrangement uses TRBV6-5 and TRBJ2-1; TRBD1 aligns across 8 bases. J gave up 3 bases and V 4 bases, and 8 bases lay outside the gene matches. CDR1 and CDR2 (germline): MNHEY, SVGAGI. The CDR3 sequence is 16 residues long. The chain's CDR3 is CASSLSDRVGYNEQFF. As DNA, the CDR3 is TGTGCCAGCAGTTTGTCGGACAGGGTCGGCTACAATGAGCAGTTCTTC.

The chain joins TRBV6-2 or TRBV6-3 to TRBJ2-4, with a weak D call TRBD2 (5 bases). From germline, CDR1 is MNHEY and CDR2 SVGEGT. The CDR3 is made up of 15 amino acids. V lost 6 bases, J lost 1 base, and 13 bases lay in between. The CDR3 loop is CASSHIGLAKNIQYF. The CDR3 DNA sequence: TGTGCCAGCAGCCACATAGGACTGGCCAAAAACATTCAGTACTTC.

J is TRBJ1-4 and V is TRBV30; D remains unclear. The V end lost 4 bases, the J end lost 2 bases, and 14 bases lay between the germline ends. Looked up from germline, CDR1 is GTSNPN and CDR2 is SVGIG (reference sequence). CDR3 length: 15 amino acids. This chain's CDR3 is CAWKKPGLTNEKLFF. The CDR3 DNA is TGTGCCTGGAAAAAACCGGGTCTTACTAATGAAAAACTGTTTTTT.

The rearrangement links TRBV20-1 to TRBJ2-4; D perhaps matches TRBD1 (6 bases). Germline assignment: CDR1 DFQATT and CDR2 SNEGSKA (reference sequence). The CDR3 is 11 residues long. The CDR3 DNA is TGCAGGGGGGACACCTTAAACATTCAGTACTTC. It yields the protein CRGDTLNIQYF.

This chain links TRBV30 with TRBJ1-1; perhaps TRBD1 as D (5 bases). Germline CDR1 GTSNPN, CDR2 SVGIG (reference sequence). The length of the CDR3 is 16 residues. Trimming left V 8 bases short and J 0 bases short, with 22 bases between. The DNA for the CDR3 is TGTGCCGGGACGGGAGACAGAGCCCTCATGAACACTGAAGCTTTCTTT. It encodes CAGTGDRALMNTEAFF.

The gene calls are TRBV2 and TRBJ1-6; D not certain. The length of the CDR3 is 14 residues. The germline V gene has CDR1 SNHLY and CDR2 FYNNEI. V gave up 7 bases and J gave up 5 bases, with 12 bases separating them. The CDR3 spells CASIPLVNNSPLHF. The CDR3 region has the DNA TGTGCCAGCATCCCCCTTGTTAATAATTCACCCCTCCACTTT. Looking up the rest from reference TRBV2 and TRBJ1-6 gives the full variable domain: EPEVTQTPSHQVTQMGQEVILRCVPISNHLYFYWYRQILGQKVEFLVSFYNNEISEKSEIFDDQFSVERPDGSNFTLKIRSTKLEDSAMYFCASIPLVNNSPLHFGNGTRLTVT.

The genes are TRBV12-3 or TRBV12-4 and TRBJ2-7, with a tentative D call TRBD2 (6 bases). V was trimmed by 6 bases and J by 7 bases, leaving 16 bases between them. This CDR3 region has 13 residues. The DNA for the CDR3 is TGTGCCAGCAGGCGGGGTTTCTCCGGGGAGCAGTACTTC. This sequence encodes CASRRGFSGEQYF.

The chain joins TRBV6-2 or TRBV6-3 to TRBJ2-7; a weak D match, TRBD1 (6 bases). Germline-derived CDR1 and CDR2 are MNHEY and SVGEGT. V dropped 5 bases and J dropped 3 bases, with 11 bases sitting between them. This CDR3 has 13 residues. CDR3 sequence (DNA): TGTGCCAGCAGTGAGGACAGCGACTACGAGCAGTACTTC. Encoded protein: CASSEDSDYEQYF.

This chain links TRBV7-2 with TRBJ1-2; D remains unclear. CDR1 is SGHTA and CDR2 is FQGNSA in the germline V gene. The CDR3 extends over 13 amino acids. Trimming left V 7 bases short and J 7 bases short, with 16 bases between. The CDR3 DNA reads as TGTGCCAGCATCTTTGGCCTGAGCGGTGGCTACACCTTC. This sequence encodes CASIFGLSGGYTF.

The V and J genes are TRBV18 and TRBJ2-1; 11 bases fit TRBD2. The germline gives CDR1 KGHSH, CDR2 LQKENI. V was clipped by 5 bases and J by 7 bases; unmatched bases: 4. The length of the CDR3 is 14 residues. CDR3 nucleotides: TGTGCCAGCTCAGCCGGGACTAGCGGTAATGAGCAGTTCTTC. Translation: CASSAGTSGNEQFF.

J is TRBJ2-1 and V is TRBV27, with 12 bases fitting TRBD1. Germline values: CDR1 MNHEY, CDR2 SMNVEV (reference sequence). V was pared by 5 bases and J by 7 bases, with 9 bases of the junction left unmatched. The CDR3 sequence is 16 residues long. The CDR3 DNA reads as TGTGCCAGCAGTCCGGAGGGGACAGGGGGCAGGAATGAGCAGTTCTTC. Encoded protein: CASSPEGTGGRNEQFF.

The J gene is TRBJ2-7, the V gene TRBV29-1; 11 bases align to TRBD2. V trimming: 5 bases; J trimming: 2 bases; junction bases outside the gene matches: 2. The CDR3 has 13 amino acids. Germline loops: CDR1 SQVTM, CDR2 ANQGSEA. CDR3 amino acids: CSVYSGGAYEQYF. As DNA, the CDR3 is TGCAGCGTTTATAGCGGGGGGGCCTACGAGCAGTACTTC.

The chain carries TRBV3-1 (or the pseudogene TRBV3-2) and TRBJ1-2; possible D gene TRBD1, 5 bases. Germline CDR1 LGHDT, CDR2 YNNKEL (reference sequence). Trimming took off 1 base at V and 3 bases at J, with 15 bases between the two ends. The CDR3 covers 16 residues. The CDR3 reads CASSQVTGAGDYGYTF. CDR3 DNA: TGTGCCAGCAGCCAAGTAACCGGCGCGGGGGACTATGGCTACACCTTC.

The rearrangement links TRBV9 to TRBJ2-5; D might be TRBD1 (5 bases). The germline gives CDR1 SGDLS, CDR2 YYNGEE. Deletions cut 3 bases from V and 4 bases from J, with 16 bases between. There are 15 residues in the CDR3. The CDR3 sequence: CASSEWGRVSETQYF. The CDR3 DNA follows: TGTGCCAGCAGCGAGTGGGGCAGGGTATCAGAGACCCAGTACTTC.